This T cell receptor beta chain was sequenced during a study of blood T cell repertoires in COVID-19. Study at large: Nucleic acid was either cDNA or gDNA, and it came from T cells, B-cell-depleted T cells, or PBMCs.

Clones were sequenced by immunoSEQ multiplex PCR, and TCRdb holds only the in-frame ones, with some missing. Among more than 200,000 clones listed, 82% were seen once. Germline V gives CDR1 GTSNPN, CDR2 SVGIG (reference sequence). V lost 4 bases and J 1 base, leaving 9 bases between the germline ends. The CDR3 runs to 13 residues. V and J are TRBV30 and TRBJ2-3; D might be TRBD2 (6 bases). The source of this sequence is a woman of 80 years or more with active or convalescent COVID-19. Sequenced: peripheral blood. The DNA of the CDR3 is TGTGCCTGGAACCGCGGGGGCACAGATACGCAGTATTTT. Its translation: CAWNRGGTDTQYF.